The clone carrying this T cell receptor beta chain turned up a few times. Its antigen is currently unknown. These data belong to a study of T cell responses to AZD1222 COVID-19 vaccine. Study-level information: Researchers grouped second doses given at about 4 or about 12 weeks into one pool.

Whole-study findings and limits: Females made up more of the donors, who were largely white British, and clonal diversity may have come out too low. Reportedly, nearly half of unique spike TCRs recognized epitopes outside B.1.351/B.1.1.7 mutations.

Trimming cost V 0 bases and J 7 bases, with 6 bases left between them. The CDR3 is 11 residues long. CDR1 and CDR2 (germline): SQVTM, ANQGSEA. TCRdb's copy holds only in-frame clones and misses some; the assay was immunoSEQ multiplex PCR. The data hold more than 110,000 clones, with 75% to 90% observed a single time. The V call is TRBV29-1, the J call TRBJ1-1, with unresolved D. The sequencing here drew on peripheral blood, taken on day 0 of AZD1222 vaccination. The clonotype was recovered from an adult in good health. CDR3 residues: CSVEELDEAFF. DNA of the CDR3: TGCAGCGTTGAAGAATTGGATGAAGCTTTCTTT.